The source of this T cell receptor (beta chain) is a study of blood T cell repertoires in COVID-19. Enrollees, about 18 to 95 years old, lived in 24 US areas. Using immunoSEQ multiplex PCR, the repertoire was profiled, and TCRdb retains in-frame clones only, with some absent. The data hold 250,000 or so clones, with roughly 80% observed a single time. The ends were cut back, 8 bases at V and 5 bases at J, with 10 bases in the middle. CDR3 size: 11 residues. The chain uses TRBV12-3 or TRBV12-4 and TRBJ2-7, with D perhaps TRBD2 (6 bases). This receptor was taken from a woman aged 40 to 55 who had been exposed to COVID-19. Sequencing was performed on PBMCs or T cells enriched from blood (not recorded which). CDR3 DNA sequence: TGTGCCAGCGGACTATCGGACGAGCAGTACTTC. Translating gives CASGLSDEQYF.